These T cell receptor beta chains were read from a single sample in a study of beta chain features in type 1 diabetes. Measured with immunoSEQ multiplex PCR; TCRdb has only the in-frame clones, and not every one. The data hold about 650,000 clones, with roughly 12% observed a single time. Sample: naive CD4+ T cells from blood. The receptors were sampled from a man aged 30 to 39 with type 1 diabetes. Each CDR3 is given with its conserved first and last residue. D genes are given only for firm matches. Expanded clones get a size class; other rows say once, few or many, or leave the size out.

v_call	d_call	clone_size	cdr3_length	j_call	cdr3_nt	cdr3_aa
TRBV7-8	TRBD1	-	14	TRBJ1-6	TGTGCCAGCAGCTTACTGGACAGGAATTCACCCCTCCACTTT	CASSLLDRNSPLHF
TRBV4-3	TRBD1	-	14	TRBJ1-2	TGCGCCAGCAGCCATTCCGACAGGGAGTATGGCTACACCTTC	CASSHSDREYGYTF
TRBV2	-	few	13	TRBJ1-1	TGTGCCAGCAGACTACAGGTATACACTGAAGCTTTCTTT	CASRLQVYTEAFF
TRBV19	-	-	15	TRBJ1-1	TGTGCCAGTACCCTACAGGGAAGTGGGAACACTGAAGCTTTCTTT	CASTLQGSGNTEAFF
TRBV29-1	TRBD2	few	13	TRBJ2-1	TGCAGCGTGGGACTAGTGTCCTACAATGAGCAGTTCTTC	CSVGLVSYNEQFF
TRBV19	-	-	16	TRBJ2-7	TGTGCCAGTAAACCAGGGGAGGCGGGGGCGCCATACGAGCAGTACTTC	CASKPGEAGAPYEQYF
TRBV6-1	-	few	12	TRBJ2-2	TGTGCCGCGGTATCAGCTGGCGGGGAGCTGTTTTTT	CAAVSAGGELFF
TRBV27	-	few	13	TRBJ1-1	TGTGCCAGCAGTTTAGAGGGGAACACTGAAGCTTTCTTT	CASSLEGNTEAFF
TRBV5-1	-	-	14	TRBJ1-6	TGCGCCAGCAGCGTACAGGGAGAAGAGTCACCCCTCCACTTT	CASSVQGEESPLHF
TRBV2	TRBD1	few	13	TRBJ1-4	TGTGCCAGTCGGACAGGGGCAAACGAAAAACTGTTTTTT	CASRTGANEKLFF
TRBV4-1	-	-	14	TRBJ1-2	TGCGCCAGCAGCCAAGAAGGCCGGGGCTATGGCTACACCTTC	CASSQEGRGYGYTF
TRBV7-2	TRBD1	-	15	TRBJ2-5	TGTGCCAGCAGCAGACAGGGGAGCCAAGTGGACCTCCAGTACTTC	CASSRQGSQVDLQYF
TRBV28	-	few	11	TRBJ2-7	TGTGCCAGCGGGCTCCGCTACGAGCAGTACTTC	CASGLRYEQYF
TRBV7-9	-	-	13	TRBJ2-1	TGTGCCAGCAGCCCGGACGGGTACAATGAGCAGTTCTTC	CASSPDGYNEQFF
TRBV7-9	-	-	12	TRBJ1-2	TGTGCCAGCAGTTTCGACAGCTATGGCTACACCTTC	CASSFDSYGYTF
TRBV28	TRBD1	-	14	TRBJ2-2	TGTGCCAGCAGGGGACAGGGGGCGATCGGGGAGCTGTTTTTT	CASRGQGAIGELFF
TRBV10-3	TRBD2	-	14	TRBJ2-7	TGTGCCATCACCCCGGAAAGCGGGGTCTACGAGCAGTACTTC	CAITPESGVYEQYF
TRBV6-5	TRBD2	once	14	TRBJ2-3	TGTGCCAGCAGTTCCCCTAGCGGGGGGGATACGCAGTATTTT	CASSSPSGGDTQYF
TRBV30	-	-	17	TRBJ1-6	TGTGCCTGGAGTTCTTATCGACAGAGCTCCTATAATTCACCCCTCCACTTT	CAWSSYRQSSYNSPLHF
TRBV6-5	-	few	11	TRBJ1-2	TGTGCCAGCAGCCAAGAGTATGGCTACACCTTC	CASSQEYGYTF
TRBV5-1	TRBD1	few	14	TRBJ1-6	TGCGCCAGCAGCACCGGGACAGGGGTTTCACCCCTCCACTTT	CASSTGTGVSPLHF
TRBV28	-	-	13	TRBJ1-6	TGTGCCAGCAAGGCGGAGGATAATTCACCCCTCCACTTT	CASKAEDNSPLHF
TRBV7-9	-	-	17	TRBJ2-5	TGTGCCAGCAGCTTAGCAGTTGTCGCAGCTCACCAAGAGACCCAGTACTTC	CASSLAVVAAHQETQYF
TRBV7-9	-	-	15	TRBJ2-1	TGTGCCAGCAGCTTAAATAGCGGTGCCAACAATGAGCAGTTCTTC	CASSLNSGANNEQFF
TRBV4-2	-	few	14	TRBJ1-2	TGTGCCAGCAGCCAAGATGTTTGGCAGTATGGCTACACCTTC	CASSQDVWQYGYTF
TRBV6-5	-	-	15	TRBJ2-1	TGTGCCAGCAGTTACGGGACCCAGGCCTACAATGAGCAGTTCTTC	CASSYGTQAYNEQFF
TRBV10-3	-	-	13	TRBJ2-7	TGTGCCATCATGGTGGCACTCGGCAACGAGCAGTACTTC	CAIMVALGNEQYF
TRBV7-8	-	few	14	TRBJ2-7	TGTGCCAGCAGCACCCGGGGGAGTTCCTACGAGCAGTACTTC	CASSTRGSSYEQYF
TRBV2	TRBD2	-	16	TRBJ2-5	TGTGCCAGCAGTGTGCTACGGCGGGGGTCGATGGAGACCCAGTACTTC	CASSVLRRGSMETQYF
TRBV11-2	-	few	14	TRBJ2-7	TGTGCCAGCAGCGTTGACGGAATCTCCTACGAGCAGTACTTC	CASSVDGISYEQYF
TRBV7-2	TRBD2	few	15	TRBJ2-1	TGTGCCAGCAGCTTAAGTCTGCGGGGGGGCGGTGAGCAGTTCTTC	CASSLSLRGGGEQFF
TRBV4-2	TRBD1	-	15	TRBJ1-4	TGTGCCAGCAGCCCGAGTACAGGGGTAGATGAAAAACTGTTTTTT	CASSPSTGVDEKLFF
TRBV10-3	TRBD1	-	15	TRBJ1-5	TGTGCCATCAGCACCGGGACAGGTGGCAATCAGCCCCAGCATTTT	CAISTGTGGNQPQHF
TRBV29-1	-	-	14	TRBJ2-1	TGCAGCGTTGGGCCGGGTACCTCCGGAAGTGAGCAGTTCTTC	CSVGPGTSGSEQFF
TRBV6-5	TRBD1	-	16	TRBJ2-7	TGTGCCAGCAGTTCTCCTCCCGGGACAGGGGATCACGAGCAGTACTTC	CASSSPPGTGDHEQYF
TRBV9	TRBD1	-	17	TRBJ2-3	TGTGCCAGCAGCGCTCTATGGACAGGGGGTAGCACAGATACGCAGTATTTT	CASSALWTGGSTDTQYF
TRBV27	-	few	15	TRBJ1-6	TGTGCCAGCAGTTACAGAGGCCAGAATAATTCACCCCTCCACTTT	CASSYRGQNNSPLHF
TRBV18	-	few	10	TRBJ2-7	TGTGCCAGCTCACCCCTCAAGCAGTACTTC	CASSPLKQYF
TRBV14	-	-	16	TRBJ2-1	TGTGCCAGCAGGATCATCGGCGGGCCCACCCACAATGAGCAGTTCTTC	CASRIIGGPTHNEQFF
TRBV7-9	-	-	12	TRBJ1-1	TGTGCCAGCAGCCAACAGGGAGCTGAAGCTTTCTTT	CASSQQGAEAFF
TRBV7-3	TRBD2	-	19	TRBJ2-2	TGTGCCAGCAGCTTCCGACGGCCGCAAGCGGGGGGGCCGACTGGGGAGCTGTTTTTT	CASSFRRPQAGGPTGELFF
TRBV9	-	few	15	TRBJ2-7	TGTGCCAGCAGCCCTAGAGAGGGCTTTGCCTACGAGCAGTACTTC	CASSPREGFAYEQYF
TRBV28	-	few	15	TRBJ2-3	TGTGCCAGCAGTCGCTCAGCGCCTAGCACAGATACGCAGTATTTT	CASSRSAPSTDTQYF
TRBV7-8	-	-	16	TRBJ2-5	TGTGCCAGCAGCTACCCGAGGGGGAGGGGGCAGCGGTCCCAGTACTTC	CASSYPRGRGQRSQYF
TRBV6-5	-	few	14	TRBJ2-3	TGTGCCAGCAGTCTTACACCCGGGGCGGGGACGCAGTATTTT	CASSLTPGAGTQYF
TRBV27	TRBD1	-	15	TRBJ1-5	TGTGCCAGCAGGTGGACAGGGCGGCCGGGAGGGCCCCAGCATTTT	CASRWTGRPGGPQHF
TRBV7-2	-	few	13	TRBJ2-5	TGTGCCAGCAGCTTAGCCCGAGAAGAGACCCAGTACTTC	CASSLAREETQYF
TRBV7-2	-	-	15	TRBJ2-7	TGTGCCAGCAGCTTAATCGGAAATAACGGCTACGAGCAGTACTTC	CASSLIGNNGYEQYF
TRBV28	TRBD2	few	15	TRBJ2-1	TGTGCCAGCCGCAGCGGGATCGGAGCCTACAATGAGCAGTTCTTC	CASRSGIGAYNEQFF
TRBV7-9	-	few	13	TRBJ2-7	TGTGCCAGCAACCAGATGGGTGGAGGGGCCGAGTACTTC	CASNQMGGGAEYF
TRBV2	-	-	13	TRBJ1-2	TGTGCCAGCAGTGAAGAGGAGTCTGGTGGCTACACCTTC	CASSEEESGGYTF
TRBV15	-	-	14	TRBJ1-2	TGTGCCACCAGCAAAGCCCGGGATCCGGATGGCTACACCTTC	CATSKARDPDGYTF
TRBV27	TRBD1	few	15	TRBJ2-7	TGTGCCAGCAGCCCAAACCCGGGACAGGGCTACGAGCAGTACTTC	CASSPNPGQGYEQYF
TRBV11-3	-	-	13	TRBJ1-1	TGTGCCAGCAGCTCTCGTGGGAACACTGAAGCTTTCTTT	CASSSRGNTEAFF
TRBV5-4	-	few	13	TRBJ1-2	TGTGCCAGCAGCTTGGGACAGACCTATGGCTACACCTTC	CASSLGQTYGYTF
TRBV5-1	TRBD2	few	15	TRBJ2-1	TGCGCCAGCAGCAAGGGCACTAGCGGGGGATATGAGCAGTTCTTC	CASSKGTSGGYEQFF
TRBV10-3	-	-	13	TRBJ2-3	TGTGCCATCATGGGGCAGATGCCGGATACGCAGTATTTT	CAIMGQMPDTQYF
TRBV2	-	few	14	TRBJ1-2	TGTGCCAGCAGTGTTGGAGGGGTTGGCTATGGCTACACCTTC	CASSVGGVGYGYTF
TRBV7-9	TRBD2	-	15	TRBJ2-1	TGTGCCAGCAGGCCCCGGGGGGGGTCCGTGAATGAGCAGTTCTTC	CASRPRGGSVNEQFF
TRBV2	TRBD2	-	16	TRBJ2-3	TGTGCCAGCAGTACGGGACTAGCGGGGGGCCAAGATACGCAGTATTTT	CASSTGLAGGQDTQYF